The present T cell receptor beta chain was sequenced within a study of CD8+ T cells in alopecia areata. Overall study results and limits: Normal skin's resident alphabeta T cells are also sequenced in scalp samples. Clarity of TCR sharing across patients fell short of that in mice, possibly HLA-related. Administration of tofacitinib significantly diminished scalp clonality and expanded CD8+ clones within the top 100.

Treatment meaning: oral pan-JAK inhibitor, 5-10 mg twice daily. The CDR3 covers 13 residues. Germline values: CDR1 SNHLY, CDR2 FYNNEI. The V gene lost 6 bases and the J gene lost 2 bases, with 10 bases spanning the gap. A word on this clone: Its antigen is undetermined.

In each case, RNA was isolated and then reverse transcribed into cDNA as the sequencing template. Here immunoSEQ multiplex PCR was the method, and the copy in TCRdb shows in-frame clones only, minus some. The table has 170,000 or so clones, around 58% seen once. Here the sequenced sample was CD8+ T cells sorted from blood, taken at week 24, from a patient treated with tofacitinib. The clonotype was recovered from a human donor with alopecia areata. The V and J genes are TRBV2 and TRBJ2-5; the D gene is possibly TRBD2 (6 bases). DNA of the CDR3: TGTGCCAGCAGCCTCGGGAGTCAAGAGACCCAGTACTTC. It yields the protein CASSLGSQETQYF.